The 22 T cell receptor beta chains presented below share a single source sample, sequenced in a study of cytomegalovirus exposure and HLA in healthy donors. Clones were sequenced by immunoSEQ multiplex PCR, and TCRdb holds only the in-frame ones, with some missing. The table lists 55,000 to 75,000 clones, about 94% of them singletons. The sequencing input was PBMCs. Every receptor here comes from a man aged 18 to 30 in good health and CMV-seropositive.

The V call is TRBV19, the J call TRBJ2-7; D is unclear. The germline V gene encodes CDR1 LNHDA and CDR2 SQIVND (reference sequence). This CDR3 contains 12 residues. V was trimmed by 8 bases and J by 1 base, leaving 9 bases between them. The CDR3: CASEDTSYEQYF. The CDR3 DNA reads TGTGCCAGTGAAGACACGTCCTACGAGCAGTACTTC.

The rearrangement joins TRBV7-9 to TRBJ1-5, with 9 bases identical to TRBD1. Germline V gene lookup returns CDR1 SEHNR and CDR2 FQNEAQ (reference sequence). V was clipped by 4 bases and J by 6 bases; unmatched bases: 7. This CDR3 is built from 15 residues. The CDR3 loop reads CASSSGQGIGQPQHF. DNA for the CDR3: TGTGCCAGCAGCTCGGGACAGGGAATAGGTCAGCCCCAGCATTTT.

The chain employs TRBV5-4 and TRBJ2-7; TRBD2 agrees at 7 bases. The CDR3 extends over 13 amino acids. The V and J ends lost 1 base and 3 bases, in that order; junction bases with no gene match: 1. Germline lookup yields CDR1 SGHNT and CDR2 YYREEE (reference sequence). CDR3 sequence reads: CASSLPGGYEQYF. The CDR3 DNA reads TGTGCCAGCAGCTTGCCGGGAGGCTACGAGCAGTACTTC.

The rearrangement uses TRBV10-3 and TRBJ2-6, with TRBD1 as a possible D gene (6 bases). Germline assignment: CDR1 ENHRY and CDR2 SYGVKD. The CDR3 sequence is 16 residues long. The V gene lost 4 bases and the J gene lost 0 bases, with 10 bases spanning the gap. CDR3 DNA: TGTGCCATCAGTGCAGGACAGCCCTCTGGGGCCAACGTCCTGACTTTC. Translated: CAISAGQPSGANVLTF.

The rearrangement uses TRBV11-2 and TRBJ1-5, with D possibly matching TRBD1 (6 bases). Trimming pared 2 bases from V and 7 bases from J, leaving 12 bases between. Germline values: CDR1 SGHAT, CDR2 FQNNGV. The CDR3 consists of 14 residues. CDR3 DNA: TGTGCCAGCAGCTTAAACAGGGTAGGGCAGCCCCAGCATTTT. It translates to CASSLNRVGQPQHF.

This chain uses TRBV5-1 with TRBJ2-1, with D possibly TRBD2 on 6 matching bases. Germline V CDR1 and CDR2: SGHRS, YFSETQ. The CDR3 is 14 amino acids. Trimming pared 4 bases from V and 0 bases from J, leaving 8 bases between. The CDR3 spells CASSHSGSYNEQFF. CDR3 bases: TGCGCCAGCAGCCATAGCGGCTCCTACAATGAGCAGTTCTTC.

J is TRBJ2-1 and V is TRBV27; D is undetermined. The V end lost 2 bases, the J end lost 3 bases, and 8 bases lay between the germline ends. The CDR3 has 14 amino acids. Germline-derived CDR1 and CDR2 are MNHEY and SMNVEV (reference sequence). In DNA, the CDR3 is TGTGCCAGCAGTTTACGCGCGGACTACAATGAGCAGTTCTTC. Translating gives CASSLRADYNEQFF.

This rearrangement joins TRBV10-3 to TRBJ1-6; D gene uncertain. Germline lookup yields CDR1 ENHRY and CDR2 SYGVKD. The CDR3 runs 14 residues. The V end lost 4 bases, the J end lost 8 bases, and 12 bases lay between the germline ends. The CDR3, as DNA: TGTGCCATCAGTGCGGAGGGTTCCTATTCACCCCTCCACTTT. As protein: CAISAEGSYSPLHF.

V and J are TRBV4-1 and TRBJ2-7; D perhaps matches TRBD2 (6 bases). Trimming removed 3 bases from V and 4 bases from J, with 19 bases in between. This CDR3 contains 16 residues. In germline, CDR1 is MGHRA, CDR2 YSYEKL. CDR3 DNA sequence: TGCGCCAGCAGCCACCCAGGGCCGGGACTTATTTACGAGCAGTACTTC. Encoded protein: CASSHPGPGLIYEQYF.

The sample holds one count of this clone. The genes are TRBV20-1 and TRBJ2-5; TRBD1 might be the D (5 bases). The assigned J gene may be wrong: the sequence end matches TRBJ2-7 better. Germline CDR1 and CDR2: DFQATT and SNEGSKA (reference sequence). The CDR3 has 10 residues. The CDR3 region is CSVRGNEQYF. For the CDR3, the DNA is TGCAGTGTAAGGGGTAACGAGCAGTACTTC.

The chain uses TRBV27 and TRBJ2-2; 8 bases agree with TRBD1. CDR1 MNHEY and CDR2 SMNVEV come from the germline V gene (reference sequence). This CDR3 spans 15 amino acids. With 4 bases clipped from V and 4 bases from J, the junction kept 5 bases outside the gene matches. The CDR3 reads CASSSGQGTTGELFF. CDR3 bases: TGTGCCAGCAGTTCCGGACAGGGAACCACCGGGGAGCTGTTTTTT.

The chain employs TRBV12-5 and TRBJ1-5; perhaps TRBD1 as D (6 bases). Trimming left V 6 bases short and J 1 base short, with 13 bases between. Germline lookup yields CDR1 LGHNT and CDR2 FRNRAP. CDR3 size: 15 residues. The CDR3 sequence is CASGPLQGSNQPQHF. CDR3 in DNA: TGTGCTAGTGGGCCACTTCAGGGGAGCAATCAGCCCCAGCATTTT.

The V call is TRBV5-1, the J call TRBJ1-1; D unclear. V was shortened by 0 bases and J by 0 bases, with 9 bases between the two germline ends. CDR1 is SGHRS, CDR2 YFSETQ, per germline. The CDR3 is made up of 15 amino acids. The CDR3 loop reads CASSLGGGLNTEAFF. CDR3 nucleotides: TGCGCCAGCAGCTTGGGCGGCGGCCTGAACACTGAAGCTTTCTTT. Variable domain in full (rest from reference TRBV5-1 and TRBJ1-1): KAGVTQTPRYLIKTRGQQVTLSCSPISGHRSVSWYQQTPGQGLQFLFEYFSETQRNKGNFPGRFSGRQFSNSRSEMNVSTLELGDSALYLCASSLGGGLNTEAFFGQGTRLTVV.

The V call is TRBV27, the J call TRBJ1-1, with a weak D call TRBD1 (6 bases). The CDR3 has 14 amino acids. Deletions cut 6 bases from V and 1 base from J, with 12 bases between. The germline CDR1 and CDR2 sequences are MNHEY and SMNVEV (reference sequence). The chain's CDR3 is CASRHRVGNTEAFF. Written as DNA, the CDR3 is TGTGCCAGCAGACACAGGGTTGGGAACACTGAAGCTTTCTTT.

V is TRBV6-6 and J is TRBJ1-2; 11 bases are a match to TRBD1. Looked up from germline, CDR1 is MNHNY and CDR2 is SVGAGI (reference sequence). V lost 6 bases to trimming and J lost 7 bases; unmatched junction nucleotides: 4. The CDR3 runs to 13 residues. The CDR3 sequence is CASSGQGALGYTF. The CDR3 coding sequence is TGTGCCAGCAGCGGACAGGGGGCACTTGGCTACACCTTC.

The chain uses TRBV4-1 and TRBJ1-4, with 8 bases that match TRBD1. Trimming removed 1 base from V and 5 bases from J; junction bases left unmatched: 12. CDR3 length: 18 amino acids. Per germline, CDR1 MGHRA and CDR2 YSYEKL. CDR3 region: CASSQGGGNRGGNEKLFF. In DNA, the CDR3 is TGCGCCAGCAGCCAAGGTGGGGGAAACAGGGGGGGGAATGAAAAACTGTTTTTT.

The J gene is TRBJ2-2, the V gene TRBV29-1; 7 bases are shared with TRBD1. V lost 2 bases, J lost 3 bases, and 12 bases stayed unmatched. From germline, CDR1 is SQVTM and CDR2 ANQGSEA. This CDR3 comprises 17 residues. CDR3 sequence reads: CSVEFPVRQGDTGELFF. DNA of the CDR3: TGCAGCGTTGAATTTCCGGTACGACAGGGAGACACCGGGGAGCTGTTTTTT.

The chain joins TRBV6-5 to TRBJ2-7; a possible D gene is TRBD1 (6 bases). V was shortened by 4 bases and J by 3 bases, with 13 bases between the two germline ends. Germline V CDR1 and CDR2: MNHEY, SVGAGI. CDR3 length equals 14 residues. CDR3 nucleotide sequence: TGTGCCAGCAGTTCCGACAGGCCTAACTACGAGCAGTACTTC. This gives the protein CASSSDRPNYEQYF.

V is TRBV19 and J is TRBJ1-1; tentative D call: TRBD1 (5 bases). The CDR3 runs to 16 residues. Trimming left V 6 bases short and J 0 bases short, with 17 bases between. Germline V CDR1 and CDR2: LNHDA, SQIVND (reference sequence). In DNA, the CDR3 is TGTGCCAGTAGACTTTCGGTGGGGGGGGTGAACACTGAAGCTTTCTTT. It yields the protein CASRLSVGGVNTEAFF.

This clone has just a few counts. The V and J genes are TRBV5-5 and TRBJ1-1; D gene unclear. The length of the CDR3 is 15 residues. Germline V gene data show CDR1 as SGHKS and CDR2 as YYEKEE (reference sequence). Trimming shortened V by 2 bases and J by 0 bases, and 11 bases separated the two germline ends. In nucleotides, the CDR3 is TGTGCCAGCAGCTTTGGTGGCTCCTTGAACACTGAAGCTTTCTTT. Translated, it gives CASSFGGSLNTEAFF. Supplemented by reference TRBV5-5 and TRBJ1-1, the full variable domain reads DAGVTQSPTHLIKTRGQQVTLRCSPISGHKSVSWYQQVLGQGPQFIFQYYEKEERGRGNFPDRFSARQFPNYSSELNVNALLLGDSALYLCASSFGGSLNTEAFFGQGTRLTVV.

V is TRBV19 and J is TRBJ1-5; D not certain. The CDR3 totals 14 residues. V lost 5 bases and J lost 4, with 12 bases in between. In germline, CDR1 is LNHDA, CDR2 SQIVND (reference sequence). The CDR3 sequence is CASSQESRNQPQHF. The CDR3 DNA reads as TGTGCCAGTAGTCAGGAATCACGGAATCAGCCCCAGCATTTT. The full variable domain, rest sourced from reference TRBV19 and TRBJ1-5, is DGGITQSPKYLFRKEGQNVTLSCEQNLNHDAMYWYRQDPGQGLRLIYYSQIVNDFQKGDIAEGYSVSREKKESFPLTVTSAQKNPTAFYLCASSQESRNQPQHFGDGTRLSIL.

This clone occurred once. The chain uses TRBV25-1 and TRBJ1-3, with D possibly TRBD1 on 5 matching bases. This CDR3 is 14 amino acids long. The V gene's germline CDR1 is MGHDK and CDR2 SYGVNS. Trimming took 6 bases from V and 4 from J, leaving 13 bases between them. CDR3 nucleotides: TGTGCCAGCAGCTGGGGGGGGTTAGGAAACACCATATATTTT. It is translated as CASSWGGLGNTIYF.